This T cell receptor beta chain was retrieved from a study of identical twins (dated by TCRdb to about 2016). In the study overall: To test whether fetal clonotypes persist, this study deep-sequenced TCR alpha and beta repertoires from monozygotic twins, from unrelated adults of various ages, and from cord blood. To rule out contamination, the twin experiments were replicated at different times with different library preparation protocols.

Library creation used 5' RACE. The reads were generated on an Illumina HiSeq 2000. Template switching introduced a universal primer binding site; the final cDNA contained a unique molecular identifier, enabling accurate counting of TCR cDNA molecules. Specific primers in the conserved constant-segment region were used to synthesize first-strand cDNA for the TCR alpha and beta chains. To control for contamination, every cDNA library was double barcoded, receiving both a SMART-Mk sample barcode and Illumina barcodes. Two successive PCR steps introduced TruSeq adapter sequences along with Illumina sample barcodes. TCR alpha and beta cDNA libraries were sequenced on the Illumina HiSeq platform with custom primers. The source study handled its data this way. MiGEC was used to process raw reads and extract unique molecular identifiers, and MiXCR was used to find CDR3 positions. Recombination models were inferred per individual with the repgenHMM and IGoR tools using an EM algorithm. Shared clonotype analysis was performed with the tcR package in R, normalizing sharing by the product of cloneset sizes. Out-of-frame nonproductive sequences were analyzed to study raw recombination free of thymic and clonal selection effects. The public reads were quality trimmed at Q25 with fastp and then assembled into clones with MiXCR by TCRdb, keeping productive beta chains. Each entry is one CDR3 protein sequence, shown with its most common DNA and genes. It is TCRdb's table, rather than the study itself, that gives the V and J calls and clone size. The sample includes hundreds of thousands of distinct CDR3 sequences, with about 9.4% observed a single time. Jointly, the top ten make up 0.75% to 1% of the sample.

CDR1 and CDR2 (SGHDN, FVKESK) derive from the germline V gene. Its CDR3 holds 15 amino acids, cysteine through phenylalanine. Left in the record is the CDR3 DNA by itself, 45 bases read in frame from the first base. At the junction V is shortened by 6 bases and J by 8 bases; bases outside the gene matches: 9. Results the study describes overall, beyond this receptor: Compared with coincidental sharing between unrelated individuals, out-of-frame TCR alpha sequences shared between twins had an excess of sequences with low generation probability. Because the same donors could not be followed over many years, conclusions were based on cross-sectional statistical analysis. Fewer insertions were carried by abundant cord blood beta clonotypes, a similar but weaker trend appeared in young adult naive repertoires, and no such trend appeared in memory repertoires. In monozygotic twins, recombination models systematically underestimated out-of-frame TCR alpha sharing, but the models matched the sharing seen between unrelated individuals. Invariant T cells such as MAIT and iNKT could partly confound zero-insertion analyses, although diverse VJ usage argued against such confounding for most clonotypes. Excess twin sharing in beta out-of-frame sequences was weaker because fewer shared sequences lowered the signal-to-noise ratio.

Every donor in the study was a healthy Caucasian. The twin cohort consisted of three pairs of female monozygotic twins, all aged about 18 to 29 years. The RNA used for TCR libraries was isolated from peripheral blood mononuclear cells. To note about this clonotype: It has no known antigen specificity. Qualities for individual bases were not recorded, and no much larger clone is one base off.

These same records also appear under a second study, on yellow fever vaccine responses in identical twins. As that second study puts it: According to the authors, the vaccine-induced T cell response in identical twins seemed to be partly convergent and partly specific to each individual. In the study, vaccine-responding T cell clones were precisely tracked in identical twins.

Sequencing input: PBMCs. The chain is assembled from TRBV14 and TRBJ2-1; 11 of the junction bases match TRBD1. The sequence came from a young woman in good health. The CDR3 amino acid sequence is: CASSADRGRFHEQFF. The base sequence is TGTGCCAGCAGTGCGGACAGGGGGCGGTTCCATGAGCAGTTCTTC.